This T cell receptor beta chain was sequenced during a study of STAT5B mutations in CD4+ large granular lymphocyte leukemia. Generated by immunoSEQ multiplex PCR, the TCRdb table keeps only in-frame clones and is missing some. This sample has about 28,000 clones; approximately 75% occur once, and the top ten carry 3% to 3.5%. V lost 5 bases and J lost 5, with 10 bases in between. Germline V gene lookup returns CDR1 SNHLY and CDR2 FYNNEI. This CDR3 has 13 residues. General study results and limits: Patient CD4-sorted repertoires stayed more clonal than healthy ones after leukemic-clone removal. Main leukemic clonotypes were patient-specific, but 25% appeared at low frequency elsewhere. 8/27 top patient clones versus 2/35 control clones were TRBV06-family.

On this clone: Its antigen is still unknown.

The sample taken for sequencing was CD4+ T cells from blood buffy coats. This sequence joins TRBV2 and TRBJ1-3, with TRBD1 as a possible D gene (5 bases). The TCR originated in a human donor in good health. This CDR3 reads CASSPDSRNTIYF. The CDR3 DNA reads TGTGCCAGCAGTCCCGACAGCAGAAACACCATATATTTT. Combining the CDR3 with reference TRBV2 and TRBJ1-3 gives the whole variable domain EPEVTQTPSHQVTQMGQEVILRCVPISNHLYFYWYRQILGQKVEFLVSFYNNEISEKSEIFDDQFSVERPDGSNFTLKIRSTKLEDSAMYFCASSPDSRNTIYFGEGSWLTVV.